This record looks at one T cell receptor beta chain sequence and its context. The data belong to a study of blood T cell repertoires in COVID-19. Background on the study: Acute and convalescent COVID-19 specimens originated in the United States, Italy and Spain. PBMCs, B-cell-depleted T cells, or T cells provided the cDNA or gDNA that made up the material.

V gave up 2 bases and J gave up 7 bases; unmatched junction bases: 4. Germline CDR1 and CDR2: MNHEY and SMNVEV (reference sequence). The CDR3 contains 15 residues. Original analysis: Quantification of nucleated cells was approximated via reference gene primer amplification. Assay: immunoSEQ multiplex PCR; the TCRdb copy retains only in-frame clones and omits some. The V and J calls and the clone size are those of that table, but D and trimming were determined from the DNA. The sample has under 85,000 clones; about 83% are singletons. Input material: peripheral blood. The rearrangement uses TRBV27 and TRBJ1-5, with TRBD1 matching 11 bases. The clonotype comes from a man older than 75 with active or convalescent COVID-19. In DNA, the CDR3 is TGTGCCAGCAGTTTAGGGGGACAGGGGGGCCAGCCCCAGCATTTT. Encoded protein: CASSLGGQGGQPQHF.